This is a list of T cell receptor beta chains from one sample in a study of shared clonotypes between healthy human individuals. TCRdb's table, derived via immunoSEQ multiplex PCR, lists solely in-frame clones and lacks some. This sample carries hundreds of thousands of clones, approximately 79% of them seen once, and the ten largest clones take approximately 1.6%. Sequencing used memory CD4+ T cells sorted from blood. All receptors come from a woman in her 30s in good health. The CDR3 runs from the conserved cysteine through the conserved F or W. A D gene is named only where the DNA matches it firmly. Clone size appears in some rows only: once, few, many, or a class for an expanded clone.

cdr3_aa cdr3_nt d_call cdr3_length j_call clone_size v_call
CASSLRQHYGYTF TGTGCCAGCAGCTTGCGCCAGCACTATGGCTACACCTTC - 13 TRBJ1-2 - TRBV5-4
CASRLDTEAFF TGTGCCAGCAGGTTGGACACTGAAGCTTTCTTT - 11 TRBJ1-1 - TRBV5-4
CASTPFPTSDTQYF TGTGCCAGCACCCCCTTCCCGACCTCAGATACGCAGTATTTT - 14 TRBJ2-3 - TRBV6-5
CASRGGGPITGELFF TGTGCCAGCAGAGGCGGAGGGCCGATAACCGGGGAGCTGTTTTTT - 15 TRBJ2-2 - TRBV11-2
CASSQDSYPGETQYF TGCGCCAGCAGCCAAGATTCGTATCCTGGAGAGACCCAGTACTTC - 15 TRBJ2-5 - TRBV4-1
CAWSLRQGNTGELFF TGTGCCTGGAGTCTAAGACAGGGGAACACCGGGGAGCTGTTTTTT TRBD1 15 TRBJ2-2 once TRBV30
CASSYSTATEAFF TGTGCCAGCAGTTACTCGACAGCGACTGAAGCTTTCTTT - 13 TRBJ1-1 - TRBV6-5
CASSALTSGQAYEQYF TGCGCCAGCAGCGCACTAACTAGCGGGCAAGCCTACGAGCAGTACTTC TRBD2 16 TRBJ2-7 once TRBV5-1
CASSLLRQGGDTQYF TGTGCCAGCAGTCTCCTTCGACAGGGCGGAGATACGCAGTATTTT TRBD1 15 TRBJ2-3 - TRBV28
CASRSYGGAQETQYF TGTGCCAGCAGATCATATGGGGGAGCCCAAGAGACCCAGTACTTC - 15 TRBJ2-5 - TRBV6-5
CASSLKIAGGLSNEQFF TGTGCCAGCAGCTTAAAAATAGCGGGAGGACTATCCAATGAGCAGTTCTTC TRBD2 17 TRBJ2-1 - TRBV7-6